A selection of T cell receptor beta chains follows, all from one sample in a study of early T cells in non-severe SARS-CoV-2 infection. TCRdb itself ran the 5' RACE reads through MiXCR, one entry per CDR3 protein. The sample has about 60,000 distinct CDR3 sequences, around 19% seen once. Source: whole blood, taken at baseline. These receptors all stem from an adult who was a healthcare worker with PCR-confirmed SARS-CoV-2 infection or an uninfected control (not recorded which). Each CDR3 is given with its conserved first and last residue. The order of the fields is J gene, V gene, clone size, D gene, CDR3 protein, CDR3 DNA. A D gene is named only where the DNA matches it firmly. Size is omitted from some rows. Given values are once, few, many or a class for expanded clones.

>TRBJ1-4|TRBV7-6|many|TRBD1
CASSLTSQGSVEKLFF
TGTGCCAGCAGCCTAACATCACAGGGGTCGGTTGAAAAACTGTTTTTT
>TRBJ2-1|TRBV20-1|many|NA
CSARDLPPVGEQFF
TGCAGTGCTAGAGATTTACCCCCGGTCGGTGAGCAGTTCTTC
>TRBJ2-3|TRBV11-2|many|NA
CASSFGGSTDTQYF
TGTGCCAGCAGCTTCGGCGGGAGCACAGATACGCAGTATTTT
>TRBJ1-6|TRBV2|few|NA
CASSADPPLMSPLHF
TGTGCCAGCAGCGCGGACCCGCCGCTAATGTCACCCCTCCACTTT
>TRBJ2-1|TRBV9|few|NA
CASSVTSYNEQFF
TGTGCCAGCAGCGTCACTTCCTACAATGAGCAGTTCTTC
>TRBJ2-2|TRBV4-3|medium-sized|NA
CASSQEAPWQLNTGELFF
TGCGCCAGCAGCCAAGAGGCTCCCTGGCAGCTGAACACCGGGGAGCTGTTTTTT
>TRBJ1-5|TRBV20-1|many|NA
CSARVGQTRSNQPQHF
TGCAGTGCTAGAGTAGGTCAAACTCGGAGTAATCAGCCCCAGCATTTT
>TRBJ2-7|TRBV20-1|NA|TRBD1
CSATGVEQYF
TGCAGCGCAACAGGGGTCGAGCAGTACTTC
>TRBJ1-6|TRBV18|NA|NA
CASSPQDSHSPLHF
TGTGCCAGCTCACCGCAGGACAGCCATTCACCCCTCCACTTT
>TRBJ2-3|TRBV14|many|NA
CASSPRLLTDTQYF
TGTGCCAGCAGCCCTAGACTGCTCACAGATACGCAGTATTTT
>TRBJ2-2|TRBV18|few|NA
CASSPQTSANTGELFF
TGTGCCAGCTCACCACAGACATCAGCGAACACCGGGGAGCTGTTTTTT
>TRBJ1-2|TRBV14|NA|TRBD1
CASRRQGPDYGYTF
TGTGCCAGCAGGCGACAGGGTCCGGACTATGGCTACACCTTC
>TRBJ1-1|TRBV5-5|NA|NA
CASSQQGMLGTEAFF
TGTGCCAGCAGTCAACAGGGAATGTTGGGCACTGAAGCTTTCTTT
>TRBJ2-3|TRBV4-1|NA|TRBD2
CASSPSGGWTESSTDTQYF
TGCGCCAGCAGCCCTAGCGGGGGCTGGACGGAATCTAGCACAGATACGCAGTATTTT
>TRBJ2-5|TRBV2|few|TRBD2
CASSDLLADQETQYF
TGTGCCAGCAGTGATCTCCTAGCGGACCAAGAGACCCAGTACTTC
>TRBJ2-2|TRBV18|NA|NA
CASGQSRTGELFF
TGTGCCAGCGGACAGAGTCGGACCGGGGAGCTGTTTTTT
>TRBJ2-2|TRBV11-2|NA|NA
CASSGRVTGELFF
TGTGCCAGCAGCGGCAGGGTCACCGGGGAGCTGTTTTTT
>TRBJ1-5|TRBV6-6|few|NA
CASSSRGSYSNQPQHF
TGTGCCAGCAGCTCGCGGGGGAGCTATAGCAATCAGCCCCAGCATTTT
>TRBJ2-7|TRBV7-2|NA|NA
CASSLAGQIPSYEQYF
TGTGCCAGCAGCTTAGCGGGGCAGATCCCGTCCTACGAGCAGTACTTC
>TRBJ1-1|TRBV21-1|few|NA
CASSKAGERLNTEAFF
TGTGCCAGCAGCAAAGCCGGGGAAAGACTGAACACTGAAGCTTTCTTT
>TRBJ2-1|TRBV6-2/TRBV6-3|medium-sized|NA
CASSYLNEQFF
TGTGCCAGCAGTTACCTCAATGAGCAGTTCTTC
>TRBJ1-2|TRBV28|NA|NA
CASSLQTNYGYTF
TGTGCCAGCAGTTTACAGACTAACTATGGCTACACCTTC
>TRBJ2-7|TRBV20-1|many|TRBD2
CSAPMLAGGTYEQYF
TGCAGTGCCCCTATGCTAGCGGGAGGTACCTACGAGCAGTACTTC
>TRBJ1-1|TRBV12-3/TRBV12-4|few|TRBD1
CASRDTGGMNTEAFF
TGTGCCAGCAGGGACACAGGGGGGATGAACACTGAAGCTTTCTTT
>TRBJ1-1|TRBV7-8|few|NA
CASSFMNTEAFF
TGTGCCAGCAGCTTCATGAACACTGAAGCTTTCTTT
>TRBJ2-5|TRBV7-6|NA|NA
CASSQDTGYGETQYF
TGTGCCAGCAGTCAAGATACAGGGTACGGCGAGACCCAGTACTTC
>TRBJ2-6|TRBV12-3/TRBV12-4|NA|NA
CASSPGTRSGANVLTF
TGTGCCAGCAGTCCGGGGACCCGCTCTGGGGCCAACGTCCTGACTTTC
>TRBJ2-5|TRBV6-6|few|NA
CASSTSREGGETQYF
TGTGCCAGCAGTACTTCACGGGAAGGCGGGGAGACCCAGTACTTC
>TRBJ2-2|TRBV14|few|NA
CASRPPGATTGELFF
TGTGCCAGCAGACCGCCGGGGGCGACAACCGGGGAGCTGTTTTTT
>TRBJ1-4|TRBV5-6|NA|NA
CASSLAGTAREKLFF
TGTGCCAGCAGCTTGGCGGGGACTGCCCGTGAAAAACTGTTTTTT
>TRBJ2-1|TRBV19|few|NA
CASSNTVLNNEQFF
TGTGCCAGTAGTAACACCGTATTGAACAATGAGCAGTTCTTC
>TRBJ2-5|TRBV7-2|few|TRBD2
CASSTPDGTSQDVEETQYF
TGTGCCAGCAGCACCCCGGACGGGACTAGTCAGGATGTGGAAGAGACCCAGTACTTC
>TRBJ2-6|TRBV7-6|few|NA
CASSLGQQGSGANVLTF
TGTGCCAGCAGCTTAGGCCAACAAGGCTCTGGGGCCAACGTCCTGACTTTC
>TRBJ2-3|TRBV7-6|few|NA
CASSINSFRGTDTQYF
TGTGCCAGCAGCATTAACTCCTTTCGGGGCACAGATACGCAGTATTTT
>TRBJ1-5|TRBV7-9|NA|TRBD1
CASSQGGNQPQHF
TGTGCCAGCAGCCAGGGGGGAAATCAGCCCCAGCATTTT
>TRBJ1-6|TRBV6-2/TRBV6-3|many|NA
CASSSGSYNSPLHF
TGTGCCAGCAGTTCCGGCAGCTATAATTCACCCCTCCACTTT
>TRBJ1-2|TRBV2|few|TRBD1
CASAFYGTGGYGYTF
TGTGCCAGCGCGTTCTATGGGACAGGGGGCTATGGCTACACCTTC
>TRBJ2-7|TRBV10-3|few|NA
CAISESTGRRTYEQYF
TGTGCCATCAGTGAGTCGACGGGACGGCGGACCTACGAGCAGTACTTC
>TRBJ2-1|TRBV12-3/TRBV12-4|few|NA
CASRVGAFSLEQFF
TGTGCCAGCAGGGTGGGGGCGTTTTCCCTTGAGCAGTTCTTC
>TRBJ1-5|TRBV29-1|NA|NA
CSVAAGSNQPQHF
TGCAGCGTTGCTGCTGGGAGCAATCAGCCCCAGCATTTT
>TRBJ1-4|TRBV7-6|few|NA
CASSLVGGFNEKLFF
TGTGCCAGCAGCTTAGTAGGAGGGTTTAATGAAAAACTGTTTTTT